This TCR beta chain was found in a study of blood T cell repertoires in COVID-19 (dated by TCRdb to between 2020 and 2021). For the study in its entirety: The collaborator samples originated in the United States, Italy and Spain and spanned the acute and convalescent phases of COVID-19. Where available, HLA class I and class II types were obtained from metadata supplied by the sample provider rather than from assay-based typing. A de-identified subject ID, COVID-19 status, age in years and sex were almost always included in the sample metadata. Subjects who had been exposed to COVID-19, were actively infected with it, or had recovered from it provided the deeply sampled blood TCRbeta repertoires that made up the dataset. The prospective study material was composed of cDNA or gDNA derived from T cells, B-cell-depleted T cells, or PBMCs. The samples were drawn from the first 160 participants of the ongoing ImmuneRACE study and from some 1,300 subjects provided by 6 global collaborators. The repertoires were released in a freely available public database intended as a resource for research on the immune response to SARS-CoV-2. Results and caveats for the whole study, not just this receptor: The quantity of clinical and demographic metadata differed by source and by participant and was supplied without curation.

Based on the germline V gene (reference sequence), the CDR1 and CDR2 sequences are MNHEY and SMNVEV. Taken from cysteine to phenylalanine, the CDR3 has 15 residues. The retained sequence is limited to the CDR3, 45 bases, with the frame set at the first base. V loses 1 base at its end and J loses 0 bases; junction bases beyond the gene matches: 2. The immunoSEQ Assay, a bias-controlled multiplex PCR, was used to amplify TCRbeta CDR3 regions from genomic DNA. Per the original workflow: Nucleated cell counts per sample were estimated from amplification of reference gene primers within the assay. Sequence reads were collapsed and filtered to measure the absolute abundance of every unique TCRbeta CDR3 rearrangement. For each sample, productive Simpson clonality was calculated as the square root of Simpson's diversity index across productive rearrangements. As stored in TCRdb, this immuneACCESS dataset retains in-frame rearrangements with V and J assigned. A fraction of the clones does not appear; measured against another copy, unresolved V genes explain less than half of the discrepancy, and the remainder lacks a known reason. The V and J calls and clone size are taken from that table; D and trimming were inferred from the DNA. In all, the sample holds over 70,000 clones, and 86% of those were seen once. Clones ranked in the top ten supply around 17% of the sample.

With respect to this clone: Its antigen specificity is not known. The record has no base qualities; no much larger clone is one base away.

Each collaborating institution followed its own protocols to collect whole blood in K2EDTA tubes. Collaborator samples were shipped for TCRbeta analysis as frozen whole blood, isolated PBMCs, or DNA extracted from either sample type. Sequenced input: peripheral blood. In this chain, TRBV27 is recombined with TRBJ2-7, and 8 junction bases match TRBD1. This receptor was taken from a human donor in a cohort sampled during active COVID-19. Here the CDR3 is given as CASSLFGQGSYEQYF. The DNA sequence reads TGTGCCAGCAGTTTATTTGGACAGGGCTCCTACGAGCAGTACTTC.